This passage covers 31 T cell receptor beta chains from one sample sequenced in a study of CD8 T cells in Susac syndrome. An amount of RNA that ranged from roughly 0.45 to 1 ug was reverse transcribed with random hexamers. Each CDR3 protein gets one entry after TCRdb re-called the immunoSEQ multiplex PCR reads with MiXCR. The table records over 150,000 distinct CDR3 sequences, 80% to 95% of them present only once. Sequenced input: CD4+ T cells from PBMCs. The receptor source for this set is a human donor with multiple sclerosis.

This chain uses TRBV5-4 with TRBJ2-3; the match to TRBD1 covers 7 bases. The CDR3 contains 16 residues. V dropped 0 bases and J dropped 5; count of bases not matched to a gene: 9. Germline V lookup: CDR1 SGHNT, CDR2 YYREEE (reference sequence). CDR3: CASSLEAATGRDTQYF. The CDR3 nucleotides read TGTGCCAGCAGCTTGGAGGCAGCGACAGGGAGAGATACGCAGTATTTT. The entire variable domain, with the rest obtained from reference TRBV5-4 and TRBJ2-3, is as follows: ETGVTQSPTHLIKTRGQQVTLRCSSQSGHNTVSWYQQALGQGPQFIFQYYREEENGRGNFPPRFSGLQFPNYSSELNVNALELDDSALYLCASSLEAATGRDTQYFGPGTRLTVL.

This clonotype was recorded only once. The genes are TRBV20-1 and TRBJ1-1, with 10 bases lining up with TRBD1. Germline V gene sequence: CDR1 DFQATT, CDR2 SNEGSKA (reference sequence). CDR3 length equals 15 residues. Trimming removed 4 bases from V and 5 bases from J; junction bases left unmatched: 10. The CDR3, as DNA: TGCAGTGCTACTGACAGGGGGCGCGTAGGAACTGAAGCTTTCTTT. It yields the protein CSATDRGRVGTEAFF.

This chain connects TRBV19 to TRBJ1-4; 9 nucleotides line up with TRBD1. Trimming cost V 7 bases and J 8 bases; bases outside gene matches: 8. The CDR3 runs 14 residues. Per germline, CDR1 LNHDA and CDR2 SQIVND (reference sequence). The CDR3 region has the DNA TGTGCCAGTAACGACAGGGGGACTTTGGAAAAACTGTTTTTT. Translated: CASNDRGTLEKLFF. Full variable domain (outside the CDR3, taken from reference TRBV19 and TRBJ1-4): DGGITQSPKYLFRKEGQNVTLSCEQNLNHDAMYWYRQDPGQGLRLIYYSQIVNDFQKGDIAEGYSVSREKKESFPLTVTSAQKNPTAFYLCASNDRGTLEKLFFGSGTQLSVL.

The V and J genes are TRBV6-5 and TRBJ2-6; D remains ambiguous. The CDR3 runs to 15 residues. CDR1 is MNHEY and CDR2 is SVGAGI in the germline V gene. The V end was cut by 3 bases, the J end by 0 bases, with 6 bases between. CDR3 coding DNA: TGTGCCAGCAGTTATCAGGTCTCTGGGGCCAACGTCCTGACTTTC. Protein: CASSYQVSGANVLTF.

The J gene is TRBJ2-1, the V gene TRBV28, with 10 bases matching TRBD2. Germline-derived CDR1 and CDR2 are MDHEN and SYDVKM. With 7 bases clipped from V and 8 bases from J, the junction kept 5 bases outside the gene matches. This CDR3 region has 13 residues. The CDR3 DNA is TGTGCCAGCATCCAGCGGGAGGGCTATGAGCAGTTCTTC. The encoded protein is CASIQREGYEQFF.

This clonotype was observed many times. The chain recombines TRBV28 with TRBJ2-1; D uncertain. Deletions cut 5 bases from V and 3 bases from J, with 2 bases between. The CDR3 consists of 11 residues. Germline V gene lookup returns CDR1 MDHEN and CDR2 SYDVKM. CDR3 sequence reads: CASSLYNEQFF. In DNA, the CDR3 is TGTGCCAGCAGTCTCTACAATGAGCAGTTCTTC.

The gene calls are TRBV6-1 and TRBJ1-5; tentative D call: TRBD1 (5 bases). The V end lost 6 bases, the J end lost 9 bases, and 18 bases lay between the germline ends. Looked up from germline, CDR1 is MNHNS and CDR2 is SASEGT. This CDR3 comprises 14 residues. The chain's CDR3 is CASSVLTELSPQHF. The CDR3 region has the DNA TGTGCCAGCAGCGTTCTGACAGAGCTTTCGCCCCAGCATTTT.

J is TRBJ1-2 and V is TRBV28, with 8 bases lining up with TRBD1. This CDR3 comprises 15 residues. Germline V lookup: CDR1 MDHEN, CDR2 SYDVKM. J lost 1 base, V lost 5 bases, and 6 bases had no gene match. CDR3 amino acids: CASSQGANVNYGYTF. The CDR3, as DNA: TGTGCCAGCAGTCAGGGGGCAAATGTTAACTATGGCTACACCTTC.

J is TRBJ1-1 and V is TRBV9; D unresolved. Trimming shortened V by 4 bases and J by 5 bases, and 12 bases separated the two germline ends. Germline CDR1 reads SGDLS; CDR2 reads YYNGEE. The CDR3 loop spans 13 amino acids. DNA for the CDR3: TGTGCCAGCAGCCTTCGATTAGGGACTGAAGCTTTCTTT. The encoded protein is CASSLRLGTEAFF.

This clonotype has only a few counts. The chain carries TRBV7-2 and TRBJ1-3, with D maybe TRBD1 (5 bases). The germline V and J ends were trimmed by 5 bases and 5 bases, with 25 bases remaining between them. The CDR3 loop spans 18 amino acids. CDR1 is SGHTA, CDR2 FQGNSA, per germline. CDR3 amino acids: CASSPKAGRATGRNTIYF. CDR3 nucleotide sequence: TGTGCCAGCAGCCCTAAGGCGGGGCGGGCCACGGGTAGAAACACCATATATTTT.

In DNA, the CDR3 is TGTGCCAGTAGTATAGTGGGACAGCTCAACTATGGCTACACCTTC. Amino acids: CASSIVGQLNYGYTF. This chain uses TRBV19 with TRBJ1-2; TRBD1 matches at 7 bases. Germline assignment: CDR1 LNHDA and CDR2 SQIVND (reference sequence). Germline trimming cut 1 base from V and 2 bases from J; bases unmatched to any gene: 4. This CDR3 has 15 residues.

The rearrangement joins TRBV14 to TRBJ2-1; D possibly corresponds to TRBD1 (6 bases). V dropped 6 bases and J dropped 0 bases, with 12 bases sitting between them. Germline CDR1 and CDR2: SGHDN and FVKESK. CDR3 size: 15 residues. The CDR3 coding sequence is TGTGCCAGCAGGGTAACAGGGAGCTCCTACAATGAGCAGTTCTTC. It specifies CASRVTGSSYNEQFF.

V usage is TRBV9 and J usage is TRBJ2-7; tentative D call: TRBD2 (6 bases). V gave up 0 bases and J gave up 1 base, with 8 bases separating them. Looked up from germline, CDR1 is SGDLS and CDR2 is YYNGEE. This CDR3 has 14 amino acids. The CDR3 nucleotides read TGTGCCAGCAGCGTAGCGGCGGGGTCCTACGAGCAGTACTTC. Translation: CASSVAAGSYEQYF. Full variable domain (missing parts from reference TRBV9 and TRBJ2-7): DSGVTQTPKHLITATGQRVTLRCSPRSGDLSVYWYQQSLDQGLQFLIQYYNGEERAKGNILERFSAQQFPDLHSELNLSSLELGDSALYFCASSVAAGSYEQYFGPGTRLTVT.

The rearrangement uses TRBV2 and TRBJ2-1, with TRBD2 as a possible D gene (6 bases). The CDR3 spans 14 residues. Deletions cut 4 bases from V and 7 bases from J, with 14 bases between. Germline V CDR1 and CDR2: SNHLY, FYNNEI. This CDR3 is CASSGGRRRNEQFF. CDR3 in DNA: TGTGCCAGCAGTGGGGGGAGGCGGAGGAATGAGCAGTTCTTC.

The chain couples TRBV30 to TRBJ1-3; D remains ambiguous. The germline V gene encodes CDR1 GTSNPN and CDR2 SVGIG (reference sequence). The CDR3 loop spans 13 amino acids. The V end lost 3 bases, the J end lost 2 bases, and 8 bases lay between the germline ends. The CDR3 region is CAWRNGPGNTIYF. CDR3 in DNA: TGTGCCTGGAGGAATGGCCCTGGAAACACCATATATTTT.

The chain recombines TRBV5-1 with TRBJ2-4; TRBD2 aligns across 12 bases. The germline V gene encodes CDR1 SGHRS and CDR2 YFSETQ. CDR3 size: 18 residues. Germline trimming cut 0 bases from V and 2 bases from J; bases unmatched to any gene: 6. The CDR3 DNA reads TGCGCCAGCAGCTTGGGACTAGCGGGAGCGCTTACCAAAAACATTCAGTACTTC. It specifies CASSLGLAGALTKNIQYF.

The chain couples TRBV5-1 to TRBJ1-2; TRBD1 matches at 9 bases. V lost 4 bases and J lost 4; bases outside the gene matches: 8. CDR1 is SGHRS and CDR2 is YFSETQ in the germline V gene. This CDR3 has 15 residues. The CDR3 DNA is TGCGCCAGCAGCCCGGACGGGGGACAGGGCTATGGCTACACCTTC. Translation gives CASSPDGGQGYGYTF.

The CDR3 coding sequence is TGTGCCACCAGCGAGGGAACCAGCACAGATACGCAGTATTTT. This encodes CATSEGTSTDTQYF. V and J are TRBV24-1 and TRBJ2-3; a weak D match, TRBD2 (5 bases). The ends were cut back, 7 bases at V and 0 bases at J, with 10 bases in the middle. This CDR3 comprises 14 residues. The germline CDR1 and CDR2 sequences are KGHDR and SFDVKD.

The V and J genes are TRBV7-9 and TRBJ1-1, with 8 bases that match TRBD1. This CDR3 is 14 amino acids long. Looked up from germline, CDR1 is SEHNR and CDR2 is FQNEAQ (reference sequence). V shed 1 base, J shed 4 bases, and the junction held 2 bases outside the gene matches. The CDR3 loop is CASSLVRGLTEAFF. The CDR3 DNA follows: TGTGCCAGCAGCTTAGTCAGGGGGCTCACTGAAGCTTTCTTT. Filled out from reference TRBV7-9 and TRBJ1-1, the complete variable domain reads DTGVSQNPRHKITKRGQNVTFRCDPISEHNRLYWYRQTLGQGPEFLTYFQNEAQLEKSRLLSDRFSAERPKGSFSTLEIQRTEQGDSAMYLCASSLVRGLTEAFFGQGTRLTVV.

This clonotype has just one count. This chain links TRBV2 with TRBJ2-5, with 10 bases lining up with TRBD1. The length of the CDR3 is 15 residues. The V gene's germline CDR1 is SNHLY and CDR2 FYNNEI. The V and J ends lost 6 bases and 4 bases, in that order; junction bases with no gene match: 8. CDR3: CASRIDRGPLETQYF. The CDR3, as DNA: TGTGCCAGCAGGATAGACAGGGGGCCACTAGAGACCCAGTACTTC.

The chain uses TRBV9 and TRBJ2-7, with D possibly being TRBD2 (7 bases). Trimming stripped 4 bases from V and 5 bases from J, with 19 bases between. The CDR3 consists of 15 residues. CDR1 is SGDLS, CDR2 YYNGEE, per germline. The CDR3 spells CASSPRVGRGHEQYF. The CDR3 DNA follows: TGTGCCAGCAGCCCCCGGGTGGGGCGGGGGCACGAGCAGTACTTC.

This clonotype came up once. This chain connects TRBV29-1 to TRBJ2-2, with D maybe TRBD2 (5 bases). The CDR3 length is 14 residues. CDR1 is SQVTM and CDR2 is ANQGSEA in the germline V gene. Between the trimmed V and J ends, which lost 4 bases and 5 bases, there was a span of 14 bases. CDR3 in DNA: TGCAGCGTTGGTTCAGGTCGAGGGACCGGGGAGCTGTTTTTT. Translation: CSVGSGRGTGELFF.

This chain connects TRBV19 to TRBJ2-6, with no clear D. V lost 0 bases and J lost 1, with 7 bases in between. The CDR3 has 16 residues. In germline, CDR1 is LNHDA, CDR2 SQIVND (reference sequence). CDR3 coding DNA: TGTGCCAGTAGTATAGACGGCGCTTCTGGGGCCAACGTCCTGACTTTC. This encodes CASSIDGASGANVLTF. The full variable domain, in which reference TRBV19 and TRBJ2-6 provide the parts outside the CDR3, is DGGITQSPKYLFRKEGQNVTLSCEQNLNHDAMYWYRQDPGQGLRLIYYSQIVNDFQKGDIAEGYSVSREKKESFPLTVTSAQKNPTAFYLCASSIDGASGANVLTFGAGSRLTVL.

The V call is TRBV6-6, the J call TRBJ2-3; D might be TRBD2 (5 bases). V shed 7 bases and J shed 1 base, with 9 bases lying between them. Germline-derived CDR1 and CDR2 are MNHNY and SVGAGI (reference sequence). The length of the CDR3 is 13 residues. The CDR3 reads CASTAVGTDTQYF. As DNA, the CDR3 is TGTGCCAGCACAGCGGTAGGCACAGATACGCAGTATTTT.

Written as DNA, the CDR3 is TGTGCCAGCAGTTTTCTCCAGGAAAGCACAGATACGCAGTATTTT. Amino acid sequence: CASSFLQESTDTQYF. This sequence joins TRBV12-3 or TRBV12-4 and TRBJ2-3; no clear D gene. V lost 3 bases to trimming and J lost 0 bases, with 10 bases between them. CDR3 size: 15 residues.

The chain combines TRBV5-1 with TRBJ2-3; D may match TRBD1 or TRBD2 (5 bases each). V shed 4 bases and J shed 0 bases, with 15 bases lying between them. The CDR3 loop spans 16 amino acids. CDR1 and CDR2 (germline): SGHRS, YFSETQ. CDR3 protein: CASSTGTDTSTDTQYF. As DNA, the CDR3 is TGCGCCAGCAGCACGGGGACCGATACTAGCACAGATACGCAGTATTTT.

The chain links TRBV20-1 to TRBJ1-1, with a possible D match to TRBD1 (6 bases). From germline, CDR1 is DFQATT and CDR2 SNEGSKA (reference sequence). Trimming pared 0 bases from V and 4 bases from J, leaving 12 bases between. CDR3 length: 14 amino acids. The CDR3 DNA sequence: TGCAGTGCTAGAGACTTTATAGGGGGCACTGAAGCTTTCTTT. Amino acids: CSARDFIGGTEAFF.

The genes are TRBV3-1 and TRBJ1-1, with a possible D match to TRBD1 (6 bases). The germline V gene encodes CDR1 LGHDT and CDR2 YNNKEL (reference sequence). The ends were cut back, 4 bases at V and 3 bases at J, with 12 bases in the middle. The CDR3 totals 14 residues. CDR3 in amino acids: CASSLQNRDTEAFF. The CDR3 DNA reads TGTGCCAGCAGCCTACAAAACAGGGACACTGAAGCTTTCTTT.

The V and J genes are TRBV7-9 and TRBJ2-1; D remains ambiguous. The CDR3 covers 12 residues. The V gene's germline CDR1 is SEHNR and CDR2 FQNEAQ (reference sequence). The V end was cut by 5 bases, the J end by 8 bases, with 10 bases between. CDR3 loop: CASSARPDEQFF. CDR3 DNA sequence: TGTGCCAGCAGCGCCCGGCCTGATGAGCAGTTCTTC.

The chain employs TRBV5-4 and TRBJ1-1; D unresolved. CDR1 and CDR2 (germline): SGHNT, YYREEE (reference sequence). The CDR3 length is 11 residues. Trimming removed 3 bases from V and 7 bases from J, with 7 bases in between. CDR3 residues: CASSSLSEAFF. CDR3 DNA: TGTGCCAGCAGCTCCCTAAGTGAAGCTTTCTTT.

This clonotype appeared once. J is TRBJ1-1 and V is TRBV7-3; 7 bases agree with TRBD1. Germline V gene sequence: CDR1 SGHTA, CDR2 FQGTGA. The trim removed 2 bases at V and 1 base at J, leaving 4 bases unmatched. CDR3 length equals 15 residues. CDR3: CASSLDRDSNTEAFF. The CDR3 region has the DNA TGTGCCAGCAGCTTAGACAGGGATTCGAACACTGAAGCTTTCTTT.